This T cell receptor (beta chain) was captured by sequencing in a study of cytomegalovirus exposure and HLA in healthy donors. Study-level results: For cytomegalovirus status, the classifier reportedly gave diagnoses with high specificity and sensitivity.

Details on this clone: Its antigen is not identified.

Primers: 60 Vbeta forward and 13 Jbeta reverse. This table comes from immunoSEQ multiplex PCR, and its TCRdb copy is limited to in-frame clones, with some not included. The table has around 160,000 clones, roughly 79% seen once; the top ten hold about 14%. The V end was cut by 6 bases, the J end by 1 base, with 12 bases between. Germline V gene sequence: CDR1 MDHEN, CDR2 SYDVKM. The CDR3 consists of 14 residues. This receptor was obtained from a man in his fifties or sixties in good health and CMV-seropositive. Sequencing used PBMCs. The chain employs TRBV28 and TRBJ1-1; possibly TRBD1 for D (6 bases). Written as DNA, the CDR3 is TGTGCCAGCAGGCGGGGGGGGGCGAACACTGAAGCTTTCTTT. It is translated as CASRRGGANTEAFF.